Below, 29 T cell receptor beta chains from the same sample are listed, as sequenced in a study of cytomegalovirus exposure and HLA in healthy donors. The PCR made use of 60 Vbeta and 13 Jbeta primers. Sequencing was performed with immunoSEQ multiplex PCR; in TCRdb, only in-frame clones are kept and a portion is missing. The data contain roughly 200,000 clones, less than 80% of them singletons. Source material: PBMCs. Receptors originate from a woman between 40 and 55 years old in good health and CMV-seronegative.

This chain joins TRBV20-1 and TRBJ1-1; D is ambiguous. Germline lookup yields CDR1 DFQATT and CDR2 SNEGSKA (reference sequence). CDR3 length: 11 amino acids. Trimming took 8 bases from V and 7 from J, leaving 14 bases between them. Here the CDR3 reads CSTRSGCEAFF. The CDR3 DNA follows: TGCAGTACCAGATCGGGGTGTGAAGCTTTCTTT.

The V and J genes are TRBV11-3 and TRBJ2-1; 7 bases align to TRBD1. Germline CDR1 reads SGHNT; CDR2 reads YENEEA. J was trimmed by 6 bases and V by 3 bases; bases with no gene match: 5. The CDR3 consists of 14 residues. CDR3 nucleotide sequence: TGTGCCAGCAGCTTCCCAGGGGGAATCAATGAGCAGTTCTTC. Translated: CASSFPGGINEQFF. Combining the CDR3 with reference TRBV11-3 and TRBJ2-1 gives the whole variable domain EAGVVQSPRYKIIEKKQPVAFWCNPISGHNTLYWYLQNLGQGPELLIRYENEEAVDDSQLPKDRFSAERLKGVDSTLKIQPAELGDSAVYLCASSFPGGINEQFFGPGTRLTVL.

This chain connects TRBV18 to TRBJ1-3; D perhaps matches TRBD1 (5 bases). The CDR3 is 16 residues long. V lost 6 bases to trimming and J lost 0 bases, with 15 bases between them. CDR1 and CDR2 from the germline V gene are KGHSH and LQKENI. CDR3 residues: CASSPGTSYSGNTIYF. The CDR3, as DNA: TGTGCCAGCTCGCCCGGGACTTCCTACTCTGGAAACACCATATATTTT.

The J gene is TRBJ2-1, the V gene TRBV28; 8 nucleotides agree with TRBD2. J was trimmed by 5 bases and V by 7 bases; bases with no gene match: 4. Germline CDR1 and CDR2: MDHEN and SYDVKM. This CDR3 has 13 amino acids. CDR3: CASTGRDHNEQFF. CDR3 bases: TGTGCCAGCACCGGGAGGGATCACAATGAGCAGTTCTTC.

V is TRBV5-1 and J is TRBJ1-6; 7 nucleotides match TRBD1. This CDR3 is 16 amino acids long. CDR1 and CDR2 (germline): SGHRS, YFSETQ. V lost 4 bases to trimming and J lost 8 bases; unmatched junction nucleotides: 12. The CDR3 region has the DNA TGCGCCAGCAGCCCCCGAACAGGGGAGTCTCATTCACCCCTCCACTTT. Protein product: CASSPRTGESHSPLHF. Looking up the rest from reference TRBV5-1 and TRBJ1-6 gives the full variable domain: KAGVTQTPRYLIKTRGQQVTLSCSPISGHRSVSWYQQTPGQGLQFLFEYFSETQRNKGNFPGRFSGRQFSNSRSEMNVSTLELGDSALYLCASSPRTGESHSPLHFGNGTRLTVT.

V gene TRBV4-1 combines with J gene TRBJ1-4; D unclear. The ends were cut back, 2 bases at V and 7 bases at J, with 17 bases in the middle. This CDR3 spans 16 amino acids. The V gene's germline CDR1 is MGHRA and CDR2 YSYEKL. The CDR3 DNA reads as TGCGCCAGCAGCCAAAGAATGACTTCTCGGAGTGAAAAACTGTTTTTT. It is translated as CASSQRMTSRSEKLFF.

The chain has TRBV28 and TRBJ1-1, with D perhaps matching TRBD1 (5 bases). Germline V gene data show CDR1 as MDHEN and CDR2 as SYDVKM. The CDR3 has 14 amino acids. V lost 5 bases to trimming and J lost 3 bases, with 13 bases between them. The chain's CDR3 is CASSPLGGDTEAFF. The CDR3 coding sequence is TGTGCCAGCAGTCCCCTCGGGGGGGACACTGAAGCTTTCTTT.

V usage is TRBV29-1 and J usage is TRBJ2-1; D unclear. Germline lookup yields CDR1 SQVTM and CDR2 ANQGSEA. V was clipped by 3 bases and J by 0 bases, with 6 bases between them. This CDR3 is built from 13 residues. The CDR3 DNA reads as TGCAGCGTTGACACCAGCTCCTACAATGAGCAGTTCTTC. Its protein product is CSVDTSSYNEQFF.

This clone was seen a handful of times. The J gene is TRBJ2-7, the V gene TRBV6-6; unclear D gene. Germline CDR1 MNHNY, CDR2 SVGAGI (reference sequence). This CDR3 region has 12 residues. Trimming stripped 8 bases from V and 0 bases from J, with 8 bases between. The CDR3 spells CASRSSSYEQYF. CDR3 in DNA: TGTGCCAGCCGGTCGAGCTCCTACGAGCAGTACTTC.

This sequence joins TRBV28 and TRBJ1-1; D not certain. The CDR3 length is 17 residues. Germline V gene data show CDR1 as MDHEN and CDR2 as SYDVKM. Trimming removed 2 bases from V and 0 bases from J, with 16 bases in between. CDR3 loop: CASSLGGVWQLNTEAFF. CDR3 sequence (DNA): TGTGCCAGCAGTTTAGGCGGAGTCTGGCAACTGAACACTGAAGCTTTCTTT.

Details on this clone: One end of the junction fails to match germline, which may point to a read error. The sample holds other DNA sequences that translate to the same CDR3. This rearrangement joins TRBV11-3 to TRBJ1-1; TRBD1 is a possible D gene (6 bases). Germline assignment: CDR1 SGHNT and CDR2 YENEEA. The CDR3 runs to 15 residues. Here the CDR3 DNA reads TGTGCCAGCAGCCCCCCGACAGGCATGAACACTGAAGCCTTCTTT. It encodes CASSPPTGMNTEAFF. Full variable domain (outside the CDR3, taken from reference TRBV11-3 and TRBJ1-1): EAGVVQSPRYKIIEKKQPVAFWCNPISGHNTLYWYLQNLGQGPELLIRYENEEAVDDSQLPKDRFSAERLKGVDSTLKIQPAELGDSAVYLCASSPPTGMNTEAFFGQGTRLTVV.

This chain uses TRBV6-6 with TRBJ2-7; 10 bases line up with TRBD1. The CDR3 has 14 amino acids. Germline V gene sequence: CDR1 MNHNY, CDR2 SVGAGI (reference sequence). V shed 6 bases and J 5 bases; nucleotides not matched to a gene: 7. CDR3 nucleotides: TGTGCCAGCAGGACCGGGACAGGGGCCCACGAGCAGTACTTC. As protein: CASRTGTGAHEQYF.

The DNA of the CDR3 is TGTGCCAGCAGTTTACGTGGCGGTCCCTATGGCTACACCTTC. Protein sequence: CASSLRGGPYGYTF. The chain carries TRBV27 and TRBJ1-2; D not resolved. V was shortened by 2 bases and J by 4 bases, with 11 bases between the two germline ends. CDR3 length: 14 residues. Per the germline V gene, CDR1 is MNHEY and CDR2 is SMNVEV (reference sequence).

V and J are TRBV5-1 and TRBJ2-1; tentative D call: TRBD2 (6 bases). The germline V gene has CDR1 SGHRS and CDR2 YFSETQ. The CDR3 spans 14 residues. The CDR3 is CGSAETSLGNEQFF. In nucleotides, the CDR3 is TGCGGTTCCGCCGAGACTAGTCTCGGCAATGAGCAGTTCTTC.

The chain joins TRBV9 to TRBJ2-1; D is possibly TRBD2 (6 bases). Trimming left V 2 bases short and J 9 bases short, with 15 bases between. The CDR3 loop spans 14 amino acids. CDR1 and CDR2 from the germline V gene are SGDLS and YYNGEE. This chain's CDR3 is CASSVRAGYSEQFF. CDR3 coding DNA: TGTGCCAGCAGCGTTAGGGCGGGGTATAGTGAGCAGTTCTTC.

The V gene is TRBV5-1, the J gene TRBJ2-7; no clear D. Germline V gene sequence: CDR1 SGHRS, CDR2 YFSETQ. The V and J ends lost 0 bases and 3 bases respectively, with 10 bases between them. The CDR3 runs to 14 residues. In DNA form, the CDR3 reads TGCGCCAGCAGCTTGGGGCAGAACCTCTACGAGCAGTACTTC. It codes for CASSLGQNLYEQYF.

The chain has TRBV27 and TRBJ2-4; 9 positions match TRBD2. Germline trimming cut 6 bases from V and 1 base from J; bases unmatched to any gene: 4. CDR1 is MNHEY and CDR2 is SMNVEV in the germline V gene (reference sequence). CDR3 length equals 15 residues. CDR3 in amino acids: CASRTGLAAKNIQYF. CDR3 DNA: TGTGCCAGCAGGACCGGACTAGCGGCCAAAAACATTCAGTACTTC.

J is TRBJ1-5 and V is TRBV28; perhaps TRBD1 as D (6 bases). This CDR3 contains 15 residues. CDR1 and CDR2 from the germline V gene are MDHEN and SYDVKM. Trimming stripped 6 bases from V and 9 bases from J, with 21 bases between. CDR3 region: CASSAAEGGRRPQHF. Written as DNA, the CDR3 is TGTGCCAGCAGCGCCGCGGAGGGGGGGAGGAGGCCCCAGCATTTT.

This rearrangement joins TRBV19 to TRBJ1-2; D is unclear. CDR1 is LNHDA and CDR2 is SQIVND in the germline V gene (reference sequence). The CDR3 has 11 amino acids. Trimming removed 3 bases from V and 4 bases from J, with 3 bases in between. The CDR3 loop reads CASSIGYGYTF. CDR3 coding DNA: TGTGCCAGTAGTATCGGCTATGGCTACACCTTC.

This clone was observed a handful of times. The chain carries TRBV6-1 and TRBJ1-1; D uncertain. The V gene's germline CDR1 is MNHNS and CDR2 SASEGT. The ends were cut back, 6 bases at V and 1 base at J, with 9 bases in the middle. The CDR3 consists of 13 residues. As DNA, the CDR3 is TGTGCCAGCAGAGCCACAGAGAACACTGAAGCTTTCTTT. It specifies CASRATENTEAFF.

This chain connects TRBV4-3 to TRBJ2-1, with 11 bases lining up with TRBD1. Trimming removed 0 bases from V and 6 bases from J; junction bases left unmatched: 4. Germline V lookup: CDR1 LGHNA, CDR2 YSLEER. The CDR3 runs 16 residues. CDR3 sequence reads: CASSQDTGTGGNEQFF. The CDR3 region has the DNA TGCGCCAGCAGCCAAGATACGGGGACAGGGGGCAATGAGCAGTTCTTC.

This rearrangement joins TRBV27 to TRBJ2-1, with 10 bases lining up with TRBD2. Germline CDR1 reads MNHEY; CDR2 reads SMNVEV (reference sequence). The CDR3 contains 14 residues. Unmatched junction bases numbered 3, after V lost 5 bases and J lost 5 bases. DNA for the CDR3: TGTGCCAGCAGTCCTAGCGGGAGCCACAATGAGCAGTTCTTC. Residues: CASSPSGSHNEQFF.

Only one count was recorded for this clone. The chain joins TRBV15 to TRBJ1-5; unclear D gene. The V end lost 1 base, the J end lost 0 bases, and 10 bases lay between the germline ends. The germline V gene has CDR1 LNHNV and CDR2 YYDKDF (reference sequence). The CDR3 runs 16 residues. The CDR3 is CATSRARSFSNQPQHF. CDR3 in DNA: TGTGCCACCAGCAGAGCGAGGAGTTTTAGCAATCAGCCCCAGCATTTT.

The V and J genes are TRBV7-8 and TRBJ2-5; no firm D call. Trimming removed 5 bases from V and 5 bases from J, with 6 bases in between. From germline, CDR1 is SGHVS and CDR2 FQNEAQ. CDR3 length: 11 residues. The CDR3 sequence: CASSLQETQYF. The DNA of the CDR3 is TGTGCCAGCAGCCTCCAGGAGACCCAGTACTTC.

The table lists this clone with a few counts. V and J are TRBV6-1 and TRBJ1-4; no firm D call. V dropped 4 bases and J dropped 8 bases, with 14 bases sitting between them. The CDR3 length is 14 residues. The germline V gene has CDR1 MNHNS and CDR2 SASEGT. The CDR3 sequence is CASSGWLRREKLFF. CDR3 coding DNA: TGTGCCAGCAGTGGATGGTTAAGGAGGGAAAAACTGTTTTTT.

This clone was seen a handful of times. The CDR3 is CASSRDRVLHEQYF. The CDR3 DNA sequence: TGTGCCAGCAGCCGGGACAGGGTTTTACACGAGCAGTACTTC. The J gene is TRBJ2-7, the V gene TRBV4-2; 9 nucleotides align to TRBD1. J lost 5 bases, V lost 4 bases, and 6 bases had no gene match. The CDR3 length is 14 residues. Germline V lookup: CDR1 LGHNA, CDR2 YNFKEQ.

The V call is TRBV4-2, the J call TRBJ2-4, with D possibly TRBD2 on 5 matching bases. Per the germline V gene, CDR1 is LGHNA and CDR2 is YNFKEQ. The CDR3 extends over 14 amino acids. V gave up 1 base and J gave up 7 bases, with 11 bases separating them. DNA for the CDR3: TGTGCCAGCAGCCAAGGGACCTCGGGGAACATTCAGTACTTC. This encodes CASSQGTSGNIQYF.

The gene calls are TRBV7-9 and TRBJ2-5; possibly TRBD1 for D (6 bases). Germline loops: CDR1 SEHNR, CDR2 FQNEAQ (reference sequence). The CDR3 has 14 amino acids. Trimming stripped 3 bases from V and 2 bases from J, with 10 bases between. CDR3 bases: TGTGCCAGCAGCTTTACGACAGGTCAAGAGACCCAGTACTTC. This codes for CASSFTTGQETQYF. The variable domain in full, with the rest retrieved from reference TRBV7-9 and TRBJ2-5, is DTGVSQNPRHKITKRGQNVTFRCDPISEHNRLYWYRQTLGQGPEFLTYFQNEAQLEKSRLLSDRFSAERPKGSFSTLEIQRTEQGDSAMYLCASSFTTGQETQYFGPGTRLLVL.

The V and J genes are TRBV4-3 and TRBJ2-5; tentatively, D is TRBD2 (5 bases). This CDR3 spans 13 amino acids. The V gene's germline CDR1 is LGHNA and CDR2 YSLEER. V lost 2 bases and J 5 bases, leaving 9 bases between the germline ends. The CDR3 DNA sequence: TGCGCCAGCAGCCAATCCAGAGGGGAGACCCAGTACTTC. Its protein is CASSQSRGETQYF.